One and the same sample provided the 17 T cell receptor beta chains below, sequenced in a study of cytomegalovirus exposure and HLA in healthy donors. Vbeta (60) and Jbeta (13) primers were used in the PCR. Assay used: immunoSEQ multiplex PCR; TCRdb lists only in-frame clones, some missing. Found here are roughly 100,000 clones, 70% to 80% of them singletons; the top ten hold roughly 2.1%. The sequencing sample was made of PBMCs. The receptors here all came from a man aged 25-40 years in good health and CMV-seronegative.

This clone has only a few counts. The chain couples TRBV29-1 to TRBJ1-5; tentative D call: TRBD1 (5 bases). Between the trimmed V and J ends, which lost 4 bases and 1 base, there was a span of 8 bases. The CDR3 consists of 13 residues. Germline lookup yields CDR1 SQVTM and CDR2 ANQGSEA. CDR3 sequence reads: CSVGAGSNQPQHF. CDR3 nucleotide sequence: TGCAGCGTTGGCGCAGGGAGCAATCAGCCCCAGCATTTT.

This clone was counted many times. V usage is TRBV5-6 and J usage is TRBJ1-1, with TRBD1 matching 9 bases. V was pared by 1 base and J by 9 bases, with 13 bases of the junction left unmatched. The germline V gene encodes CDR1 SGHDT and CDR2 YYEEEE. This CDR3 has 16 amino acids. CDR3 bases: TGTGCCAGCAGCTTGAATGGTGGGACAGGGCCTTCACAAGCTTTCTTT. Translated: CASSLNGGTGPSQAFF.

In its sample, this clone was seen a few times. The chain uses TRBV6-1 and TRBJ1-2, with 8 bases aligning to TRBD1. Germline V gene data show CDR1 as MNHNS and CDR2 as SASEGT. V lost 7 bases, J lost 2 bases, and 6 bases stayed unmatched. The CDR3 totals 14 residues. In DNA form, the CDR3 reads TGTGCCAGCATCACAGGGGGGTCGAACTATGGCTACACCTTC. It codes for CASITGGSNYGYTF.

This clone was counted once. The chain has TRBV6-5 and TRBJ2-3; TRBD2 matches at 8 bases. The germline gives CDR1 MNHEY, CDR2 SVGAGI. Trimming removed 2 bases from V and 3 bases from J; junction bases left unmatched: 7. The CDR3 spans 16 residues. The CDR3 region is CASSYAGGQGTDTQYF. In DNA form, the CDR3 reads TGTGCCAGCAGTTACGCGGGGGGCCAGGGAACAGATACGCAGTATTTT.

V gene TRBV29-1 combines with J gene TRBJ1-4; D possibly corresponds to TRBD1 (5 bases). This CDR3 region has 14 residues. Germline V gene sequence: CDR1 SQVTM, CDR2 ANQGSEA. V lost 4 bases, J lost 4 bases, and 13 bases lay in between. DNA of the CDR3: TGCAGCGTTGGTTCGGGACTGATTAATGAAAAACTGTTTTTT. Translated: CSVGSGLINEKLFF.

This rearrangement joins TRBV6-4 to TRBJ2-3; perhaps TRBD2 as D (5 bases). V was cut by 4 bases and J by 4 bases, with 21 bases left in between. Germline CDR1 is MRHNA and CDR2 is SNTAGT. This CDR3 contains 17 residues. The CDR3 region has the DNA TGTGCCAGCAGTGGGATGGCGGGCCCGCCTGGGGCAGATACGCAGTATTTT. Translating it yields CASSGMAGPPGADTQYF.

CDR3 DNA: TGCGCCAGCAGTAGTTCGCGGGGACCCACCTCCTACAATGAGCAGTTCTTC. Translation gives CASSSSRGPTSYNEQFF. The chain carries TRBV5-1 and TRBJ2-1, with D possibly matching TRBD2 (6 bases). The V end was cut by 5 bases, the J end by 0 bases, with 18 bases between. CDR3 length equals 17 residues. Looked up from germline, CDR1 is SGHRS and CDR2 is YFSETQ.

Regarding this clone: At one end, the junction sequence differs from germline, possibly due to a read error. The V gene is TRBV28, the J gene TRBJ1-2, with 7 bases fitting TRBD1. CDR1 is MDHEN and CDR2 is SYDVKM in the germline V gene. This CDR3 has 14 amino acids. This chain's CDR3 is CASSLGDRYYGSTF. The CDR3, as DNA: TGTGCCAGCTCCCTCGGGGACAGATATTATGGCTCCACCTTC.

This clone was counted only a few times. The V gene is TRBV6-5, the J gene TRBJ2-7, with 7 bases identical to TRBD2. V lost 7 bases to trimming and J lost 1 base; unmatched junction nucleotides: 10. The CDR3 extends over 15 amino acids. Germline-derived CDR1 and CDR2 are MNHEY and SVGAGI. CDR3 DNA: TGTGCCAGCACCCGAACTAGCGCAGGTTCCTACGAGCAGTACTTC. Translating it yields CASTRTSAGSYEQYF.

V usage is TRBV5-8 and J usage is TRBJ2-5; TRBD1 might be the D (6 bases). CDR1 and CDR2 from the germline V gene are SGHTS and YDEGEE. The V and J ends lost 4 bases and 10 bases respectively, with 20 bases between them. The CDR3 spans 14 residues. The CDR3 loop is CASSRGSFQRGQYF. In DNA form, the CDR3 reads TGTGCCAGCAGCAGGGGGTCATTTCAGAGGGGCCAGTACTTC.

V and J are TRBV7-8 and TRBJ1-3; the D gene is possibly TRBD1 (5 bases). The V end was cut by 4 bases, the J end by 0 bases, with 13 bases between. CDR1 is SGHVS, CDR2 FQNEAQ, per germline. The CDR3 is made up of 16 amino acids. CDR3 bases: TGTGCCAGCAGCTCCCCGACAGCGAGCTCTGGAAACACCATATATTTT. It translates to CASSSPTASSGNTIYF.

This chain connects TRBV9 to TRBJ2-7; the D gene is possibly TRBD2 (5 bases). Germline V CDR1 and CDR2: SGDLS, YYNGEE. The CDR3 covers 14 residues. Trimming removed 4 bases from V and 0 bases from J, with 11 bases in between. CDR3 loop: CASSQTGYSYEQYF. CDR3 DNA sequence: TGTGCCAGCAGCCAGACGGGGTACTCCTACGAGCAGTACTTC. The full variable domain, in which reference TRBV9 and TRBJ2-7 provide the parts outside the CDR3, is DSGVTQTPKHLITATGQRVTLRCSPRSGDLSVYWYQQSLDQGLQFLIQYYNGEERAKGNILERFSAQQFPDLHSELNLSSLELGDSALYFCASSQTGYSYEQYFGPGTRLTVT.

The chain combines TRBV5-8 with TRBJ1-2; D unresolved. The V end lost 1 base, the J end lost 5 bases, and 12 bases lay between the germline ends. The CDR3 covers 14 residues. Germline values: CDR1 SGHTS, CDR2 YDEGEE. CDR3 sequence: CASSLYLGGYGYTF. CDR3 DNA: TGTGCCAGCAGCTTGTATCTGGGAGGGTATGGCTACACCTTC.

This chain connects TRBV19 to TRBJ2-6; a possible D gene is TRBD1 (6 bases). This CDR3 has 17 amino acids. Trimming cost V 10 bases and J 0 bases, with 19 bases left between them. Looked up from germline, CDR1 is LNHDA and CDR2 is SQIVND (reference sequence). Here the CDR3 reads CATDVVGASSGANVLTF. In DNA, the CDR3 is TGTGCCACCGACGTAGTGGGGGCAAGCTCTGGGGCCAACGTCCTGACTTTC.

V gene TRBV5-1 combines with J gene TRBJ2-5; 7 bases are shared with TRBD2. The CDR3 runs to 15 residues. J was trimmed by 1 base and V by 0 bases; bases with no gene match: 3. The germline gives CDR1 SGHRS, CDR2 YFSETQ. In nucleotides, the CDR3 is TGCGCCAGCAGCTTGGAGGGGAGGGTCCAAGAGACCCAGTACTTC. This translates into CASSLEGRVQETQYF. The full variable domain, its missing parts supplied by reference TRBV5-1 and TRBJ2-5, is KAGVTQTPRYLIKTRGQQVTLSCSPISGHRSVSWYQQTPGQGLQFLFEYFSETQRNKGNFPGRFSGRQFSNSRSEMNVSTLELGDSALYLCASSLEGRVQETQYFGPGTRLLVL.

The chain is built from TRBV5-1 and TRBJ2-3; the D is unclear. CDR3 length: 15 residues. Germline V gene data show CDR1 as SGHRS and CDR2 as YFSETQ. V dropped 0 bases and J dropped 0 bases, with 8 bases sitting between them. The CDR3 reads CASSLAPGSTDTQYF. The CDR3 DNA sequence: TGCGCCAGCAGCTTGGCCCCGGGTAGCACAGATACGCAGTATTTT.

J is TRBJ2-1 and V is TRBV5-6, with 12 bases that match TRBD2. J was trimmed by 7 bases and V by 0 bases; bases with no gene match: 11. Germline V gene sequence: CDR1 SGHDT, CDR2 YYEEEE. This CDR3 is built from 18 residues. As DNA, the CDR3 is TGTGCCAGCAGCTTGGCCTCGGCTAGCGGGGGGGCCGGGAATGAGCAGTTCTTC. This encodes CASSLASASGGAGNEQFF.